This T cell receptor beta chain stems from a study of cytomegalovirus exposure and HLA in healthy donors. Looking at the study overall: Earlier work reported about 110 million unique TCR beta sequences from some 180 million T cells.

With respect to this clone: Its antigen is currently unknown.

General study findings and limits: Most subjects had HLA-A and HLA-B alleles reportedly predicted accurately by TCR beta sequences. Later analysis found that TCR beta chains associated with HLA were more clonally expanded than other, equally common chains. With later analysis, a missense DCLRE1C variant became linked to TCR beta V- and J-gene trimming.

Researchers ran the PCR with 60 Vbeta and 13 Jbeta primers. The data were produced by immunoSEQ multiplex PCR, yet TCRdb's version contains in-frame clones alone and is incomplete. The table shows some 110,000 clones, with about three quarters occurring only once. Germline CDR1 is MGHRA and CDR2 is YSYEKL. This CDR3 comprises 15 residues. Trimming took 0 bases from V and 5 from J, leaving 11 bases between them. The clonotype comes from a man aged 55 to 69 in good health and CMV-seropositive. This chain connects TRBV4-1 to TRBJ1-3, with D perhaps matching TRBD1 (5 bases). The sequenced material came from PBMCs. The CDR3 here is CASSQDPQGRNTIYF. The CDR3 coding sequence is TGCGCCAGCAGCCAAGATCCCCAGGGAAGAAACACCATATATTTT.